These T cell receptor beta chains were read from a single sample in a study of glioma-infiltrating T cells after dendritic cell vaccination. The assay was immunoSEQ multiplex PCR, and TCRdb's table has in-frame clones only and misses some. The data contain roughly 56,000 clones, about 84% of them singletons. The input for sequencing was blood, taken after dendritic cell vaccination. The receptors derive from a human donor with glioblastoma. The CDR3 runs from the conserved cysteine through the conserved F or W. A D gene is named only where the DNA matches it firmly. A clone size is listed for some rows: how often the clone was seen (once, few, many), or a class if it is expanded.

J,V,D,size,DNA,CDR3
TRBJ2-2,TRBV7-6,-,-,TGTGCCAGCAGCCAACAGGGTAGTACCGGGGAGCTGTTTTTT,CASSQQGSTGELFF
TRBJ2-5,TRBV30,TRBD1,once,TGTGCCTGGAGTCGGGACAGGCAAGAGACCCAGTACTTC,CAWSRDRQETQYF
TRBJ2-1,TRBV18,TRBD1,-,TGTGCCAGCTCACCACCGGACAGGCCATACAATGAGCAGTTCTTC,CASSPPDRPYNEQFF
TRBJ1-2,TRBV6-5,-,once,TGTGCCAGCAGCCGCGGGGGAAATGCTAACTATGGCTACACCTTC,CASSRGGNANYGYTF
TRBJ2-7,TRBV19,TRBD1,-,TGTGCCAGTAGTATAGCTCACAGGGGTTCCGGCTACGAGCAGTACTTC,CASSIAHRGSGYEQYF
TRBJ2-7,TRBV4-1,TRBD1,-,TGCGCCAGCAGCCAAGGAGGCCCGGGACAGGTGCTCTACGAGCAGTACTTC,CASSQGGPGQVLYEQYF
TRBJ1-2,TRBV5-1,-,-,TGCGCCAGCAGCCCCCCCGAGGCCCGGTTTGGCTACACCTTC,CASSPPEARFGYTF
TRBJ2-7,TRBV6-1,-,-,TGTGCCAGCAGTGAAGCTTCGGCCCAGGCCCTACGCGAGCAGTACTTC,CASSEASAQALREQYF
TRBJ1-1,TRBV18,-,-,TGTGCCAGCTCACCAAAGACAGACGTTACTGAAGCTTTCTTT,CASSPKTDVTEAFF
TRBJ1-4,TRBV7-6,TRBD1,-,TGTGCCAGCAGCCCGCAGACAGGGGTGGGTGAAAAACTGTTTTTT,CASSPQTGVGEKLFF
TRBJ1-5,TRBV7-8,-,-,TGTGCCAGCAGCTCTTGGACAAAGGGGCAGCCCCAGCATTTT,CASSSWTKGQPQHF
TRBJ1-6,TRBV27,-,-,TGTGCCAGCAGTCTGACCGACAGGTATAATTCACCCCTCCACTTT,CASSLTDRYNSPLHF
TRBJ2-1,TRBV19,TRBD1,-,TGTGCCAGTAGTATTATGACAGGGGCCGTGTTGTGGTTGGTCCTTAGCTACAATGAGCAGTTCTTC,CASSIMTGAVLWLVLSYNEQFF
TRBJ1-5,TRBV28,TRBD1,-,TGTGCCAGCAGTTTAACAGGGGTACGGAATCAGCCCCAGCATTTT,CASSLTGVRNQPQHF
TRBJ2-7,TRBV19,TRBD1,-,TGTGCCAGTAGTCCGCGACAGGGAATAAGGAAGCAGTACTTC,CASSPRQGIRKQYF
TRBJ1-6,TRBV10-3,-,-,TGTGCCAGCTGTAGGGACCCGGGAGTCAATGTCCACTTT,CASCRDPGVNVHF
TRBJ1-2,TRBV21-1,-,once,TGTGCCAGCAGCAAAGGGCGAGAACAGGTGAAAACCTATGGCTACACCTTC,CASSKGREQVKTYGYTF
TRBJ2-7,TRBV28,TRBD1,-,TGTGCCAGCAGGCCAGGGGGCTACGAGCAGTACTTC,CASRPGGYEQYF
TRBJ2-5,TRBV7-7,-,-,TGTGCTAGCAGCTTAGATCGGGACTCAGAGACCCAGTACTTC,CASSLDRDSETQYF
TRBJ2-7,TRBV5-6,-,-,TGTGCCAGCAGACGGGACACCTCCTACGAGCAGTACTTC,CASRRDTSYEQYF
TRBJ2-7,TRBV4-3,-,-,TGCGCCAGCAGCCAAGACGAGAAGAACCGGGACTCACTAGTCGGCGAGCAGTACTTC,CASSQDEKNRDSLVGEQYF
TRBJ2-3,TRBV7-2,TRBD2,once,TGTGCCAGCAGCTTATCACGGGGGGTTAGCACAGATACGCAGTATTTT,CASSLSRGVSTDTQYF
TRBJ1-5,TRBV2,TRBD1,-,TGTGCCAGCAGATCCCACAGGGGTAGGAGCAATCAGCCCCAGCATTTT,CASRSHRGRSNQPQHF
TRBJ2-7,TRBV20-1,-,-,TGCAGTGCTAGCGGAGCCGAGCAGTACTTC,CSASGAEQYF
TRBJ1-2,TRBV5-1,-,once,TGCGCCAGCAGCTTGGACACCGTTGGCTATGGCTACACCTTC,CASSLDTVGYGYTF
TRBJ2-5,TRBV9,-,-,TGTGCCAGCAGCGTAGAACACAGAGCAGAGACCCAGTACTTC,CASSVEHRAETQYF
TRBJ2-2,TRBV7-6,TRBD1,-,TGTGCCAGCAGCCCGACAGGGAAATCCGGGGAGCTGTTTTTT,CASSPTGKSGELFF
TRBJ2-7,TRBV4-3,-,-,TGCGCCAGCAGCCAAGATTTTAGAGGGGGGGCCTACGAGCAGTACTTC,CASSQDFRGGAYEQYF
TRBJ2-2,TRBV6-5,TRBD1,-,TGTGCCAGCACTCCACGGACAGGAAACACCGGGGAGCTGTTTTTT,CASTPRTGNTGELFF
TRBJ1-5,TRBV9,-,-,TGTGCCAGCAGCGGAGTAGAGGGGAGGGGGTATAGCAATCAGCCCCAGCATTTT,CASSGVEGRGYSNQPQHF
TRBJ1-1,TRBV28,-,-,TGTGCCAGCAGTTTATCAGGGGATGGCACTGAAGCTTTCTTT,CASSLSGDGTEAFF
TRBJ1-1,TRBV5-1,-,few,TGCGCCAGCAGCCCGAGTGCCTCATCGAACACTGAAGCTTTCTTT,CASSPSASSNTEAFF
TRBJ1-2,TRBV7-9,-,-,TGTGCCAGCAGCTCCCCCCGGGATGTGAGCTACACCTTC,CASSSPRDVSYTF